The clone carrying this TCR beta chain occurred many times. Noted time point: after trial treatment. Indicated treatment: LDRT plus nivolumab, ipilimumab, low-dose cyclophosphamide and aspirin (RACIN trial). The CDR3 consists of 15 residues. Trimming stripped 9 bases from V and 4 bases from J, with 20 bases between. Germline lookup yields CDR1 LNHNV and CDR2 YYDKDF (reference sequence). Priming of first-strand cDNA relied on TRAV- and TRBV-specific primers (covering alpha and beta chains). The authors ran 20 PCR cycles to amplify TCRs with a constant-region primer and V-primer adapter. In vitro transcription amplified the mRNA that had been isolated. MiXCR, applied by TCRdb to the reads, yields one record per CDR3 protein. The table has under 70,000 distinct CDR3 sequences, about 25% seen once. This sample is part of a study of low-dose radiotherapy and immunotherapy resistance in tumors. The wider study: Treatment of Cohort 1 consisted of 0.5 Gy per fraction every 2 weeks, adding up to 6.5 Gy. Intravenous nivolumab 240 mg every two weeks plus ipilimumab 1 mg/kg every six weeks was given to patients. One day prior to radiation and immunotherapy, intravenous cyclophosphamide at 200 mg/m2 was given, repeated every two weeks.

Source: PBMCs, taken after low-dose radiotherapy plus immunotherapy. The source of this sequence is a male donor with prostate cancer. The chain has TRBV15 and TRBJ2-3; D possibly matches TRBD1 or TRBD2 (5 bases each). The CDR3 is CATGKLSQGPDTQYF. DNA of the CDR3: TGTGCCACGGGGAAGCTATCGCAGGGACCAGATACGCAGTATTTT.